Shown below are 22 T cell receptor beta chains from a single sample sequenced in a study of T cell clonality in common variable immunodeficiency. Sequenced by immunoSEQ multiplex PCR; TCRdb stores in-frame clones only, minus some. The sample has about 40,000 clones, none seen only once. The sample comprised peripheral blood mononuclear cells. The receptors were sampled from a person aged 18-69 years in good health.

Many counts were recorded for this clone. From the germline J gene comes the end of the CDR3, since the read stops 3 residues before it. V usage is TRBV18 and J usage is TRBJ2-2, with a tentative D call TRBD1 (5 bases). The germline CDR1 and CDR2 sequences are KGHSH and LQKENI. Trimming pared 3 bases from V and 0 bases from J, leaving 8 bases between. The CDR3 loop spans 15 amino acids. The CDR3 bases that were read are TGTGCCAGCTCACCGGACACATCGAACACCGGGGAG. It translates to CASSPDTSNTGE. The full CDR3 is CASSPDTSNTGELFF.

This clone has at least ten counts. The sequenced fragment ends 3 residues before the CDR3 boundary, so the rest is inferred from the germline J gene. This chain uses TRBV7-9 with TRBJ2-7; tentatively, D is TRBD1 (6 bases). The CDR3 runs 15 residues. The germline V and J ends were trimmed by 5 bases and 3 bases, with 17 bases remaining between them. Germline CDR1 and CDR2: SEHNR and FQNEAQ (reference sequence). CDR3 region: CASSVGASPFYEQYF. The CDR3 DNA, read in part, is TGTGCCAGCAGCGTGGGGGCCAGCCCCTTCTACGAG.

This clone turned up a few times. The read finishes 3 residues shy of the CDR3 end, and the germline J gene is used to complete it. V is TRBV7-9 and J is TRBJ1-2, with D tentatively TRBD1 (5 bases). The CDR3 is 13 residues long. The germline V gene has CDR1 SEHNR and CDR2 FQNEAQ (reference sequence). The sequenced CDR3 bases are TGTGCCAGCAGCTTGGGGGGAGCCGACACC. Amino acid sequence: CASSLGGADT. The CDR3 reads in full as CASSLGGADTYTF.

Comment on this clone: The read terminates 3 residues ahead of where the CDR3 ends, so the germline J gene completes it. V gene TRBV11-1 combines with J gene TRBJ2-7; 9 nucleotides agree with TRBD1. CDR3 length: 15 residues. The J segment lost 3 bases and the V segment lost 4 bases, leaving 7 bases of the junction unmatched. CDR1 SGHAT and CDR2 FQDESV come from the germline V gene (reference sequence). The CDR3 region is CASSYGDRVDYEQYF. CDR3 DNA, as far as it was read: TGTGCCAGCAGCTATGGGGACAGGGTGGACTACGAG.

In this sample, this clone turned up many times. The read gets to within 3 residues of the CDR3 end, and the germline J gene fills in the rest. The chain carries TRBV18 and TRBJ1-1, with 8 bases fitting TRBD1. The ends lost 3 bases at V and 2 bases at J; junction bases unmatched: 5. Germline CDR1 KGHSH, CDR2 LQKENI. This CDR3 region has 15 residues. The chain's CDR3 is CASSPGDRTNTEAFF. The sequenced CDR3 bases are TGTGCCAGCTCACCGGGGGACAGGACAAACACTGAA.

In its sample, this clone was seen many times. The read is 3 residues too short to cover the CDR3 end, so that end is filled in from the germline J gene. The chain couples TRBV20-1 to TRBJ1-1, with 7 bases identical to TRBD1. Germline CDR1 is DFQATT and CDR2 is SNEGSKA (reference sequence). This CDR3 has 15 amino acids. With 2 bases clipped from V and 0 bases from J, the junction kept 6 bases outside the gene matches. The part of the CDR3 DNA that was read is TGCAGTGCTAGATCAGGGGGAGCCATGAACACTGAA. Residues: CSARSGGAMNTE. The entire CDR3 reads CSARSGGAMNTEAFF.

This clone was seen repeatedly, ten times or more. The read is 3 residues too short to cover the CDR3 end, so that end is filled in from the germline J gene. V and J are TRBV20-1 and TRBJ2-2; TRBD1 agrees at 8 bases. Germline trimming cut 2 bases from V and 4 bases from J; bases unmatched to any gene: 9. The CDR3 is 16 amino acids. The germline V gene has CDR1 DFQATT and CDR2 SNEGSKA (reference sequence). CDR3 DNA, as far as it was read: TGCAGTGCTAGATCTCAGGACAGGGCCGCCACCGGGGAG. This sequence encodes CSARSQDRAATGE. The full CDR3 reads CSARSQDRAATGELFF.

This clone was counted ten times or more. The chain's CDR3 is CASRTGQGSGELFF. The part of the CDR3 DNA that was read is TGTGCCAGCAGAACGGGACAGGGTTCGGGGGAG. V is TRBV11-2 and J is TRBJ2-2; 9 nucleotides agree with TRBD1. Read data end 3 residues before the CDR3 end; the end is taken from the germline J gene. The CDR3 consists of 14 residues. CDR1 is SGHAT and CDR2 is FQNNGV in the germline V gene. V shed 6 bases, J shed 8 bases, and the junction held 7 bases outside the gene matches.

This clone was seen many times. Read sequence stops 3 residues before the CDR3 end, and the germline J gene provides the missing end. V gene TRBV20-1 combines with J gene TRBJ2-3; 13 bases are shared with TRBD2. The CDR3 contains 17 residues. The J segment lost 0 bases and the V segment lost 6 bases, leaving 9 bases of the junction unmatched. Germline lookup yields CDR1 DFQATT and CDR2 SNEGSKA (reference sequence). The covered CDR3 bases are TGCAGTGCAAACGGACTAGCGGGAGTTGAGAGCACAGATACG. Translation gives CSANGLAGVESTDT. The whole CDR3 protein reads CSANGLAGVESTDTQYF.

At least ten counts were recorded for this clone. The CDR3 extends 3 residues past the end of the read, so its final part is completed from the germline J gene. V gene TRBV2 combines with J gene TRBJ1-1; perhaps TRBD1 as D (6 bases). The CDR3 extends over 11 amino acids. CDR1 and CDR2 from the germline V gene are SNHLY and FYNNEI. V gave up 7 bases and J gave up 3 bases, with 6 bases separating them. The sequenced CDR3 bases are TGTGCCAGCACAGGGGACACTGAA. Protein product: CASTGDTE. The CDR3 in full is CASTGDTEAFF.

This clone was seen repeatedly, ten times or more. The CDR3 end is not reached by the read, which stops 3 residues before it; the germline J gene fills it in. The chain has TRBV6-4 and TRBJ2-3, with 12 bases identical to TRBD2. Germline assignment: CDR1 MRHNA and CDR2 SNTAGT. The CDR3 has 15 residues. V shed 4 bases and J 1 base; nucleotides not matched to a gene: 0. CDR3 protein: CASSGTSGGTDTQYF. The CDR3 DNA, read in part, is TGTGCCAGCAGTGGGACTAGCGGGGGCACAGATACG.

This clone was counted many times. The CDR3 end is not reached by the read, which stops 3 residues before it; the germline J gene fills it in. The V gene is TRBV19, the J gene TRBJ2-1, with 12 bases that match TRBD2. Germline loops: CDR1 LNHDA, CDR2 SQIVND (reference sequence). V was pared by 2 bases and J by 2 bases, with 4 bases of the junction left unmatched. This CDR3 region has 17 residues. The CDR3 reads CASSIRASGGAYNEQFF. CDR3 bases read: TGTGCCAGTAGTATAAGAGCTAGCGGGGGGGCCTACAATGAG.

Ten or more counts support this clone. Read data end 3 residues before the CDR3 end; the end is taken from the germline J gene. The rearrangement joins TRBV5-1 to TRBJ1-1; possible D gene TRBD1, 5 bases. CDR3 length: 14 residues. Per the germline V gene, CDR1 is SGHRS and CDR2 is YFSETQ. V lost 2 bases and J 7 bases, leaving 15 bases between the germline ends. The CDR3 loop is CASSLTTGGVEAFF. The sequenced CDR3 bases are TGCGCCAGCAGCTTAACTACCGGAGGGGTTGAA.

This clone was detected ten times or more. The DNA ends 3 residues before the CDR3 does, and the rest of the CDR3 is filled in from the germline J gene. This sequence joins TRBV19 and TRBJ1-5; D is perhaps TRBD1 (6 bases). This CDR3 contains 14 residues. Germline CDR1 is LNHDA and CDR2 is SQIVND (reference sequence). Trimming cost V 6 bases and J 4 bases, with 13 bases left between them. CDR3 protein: CASSDTGLNQPQHF. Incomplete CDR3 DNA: TGTGCCAGTAGCGACACAGGGTTGAATCAGCCC. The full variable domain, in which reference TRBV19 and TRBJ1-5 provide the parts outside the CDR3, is DGGITQSPKYLFRKEGQNVTLSCEQNLNHDAMYWYRQDPGQGLRLIYYSQIVNDFQKGDIAEGYSVSREKKESFPLTVTSAQKNPTAFYLCASSDTGLNQPQHFGDGTRLSIL.

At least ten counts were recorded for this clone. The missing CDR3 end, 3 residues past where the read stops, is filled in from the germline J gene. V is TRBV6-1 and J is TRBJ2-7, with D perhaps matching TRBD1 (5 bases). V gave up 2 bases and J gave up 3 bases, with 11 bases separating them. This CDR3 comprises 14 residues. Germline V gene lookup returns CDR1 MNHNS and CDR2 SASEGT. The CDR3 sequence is CASSEMDNRYEQYF. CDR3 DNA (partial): TGTGCCAGCAGTGAAATGGACAACCGCTACGAG.

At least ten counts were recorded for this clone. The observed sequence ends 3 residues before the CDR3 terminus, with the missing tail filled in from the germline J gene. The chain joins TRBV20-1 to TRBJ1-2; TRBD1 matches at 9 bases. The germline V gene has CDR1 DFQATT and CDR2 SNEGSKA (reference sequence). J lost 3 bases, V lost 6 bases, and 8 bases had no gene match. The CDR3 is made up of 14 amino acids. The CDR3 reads CSAKPGQGDYGYTF. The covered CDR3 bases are TGCAGTGCCAAGCCGGGACAGGGCGACTATGGC.

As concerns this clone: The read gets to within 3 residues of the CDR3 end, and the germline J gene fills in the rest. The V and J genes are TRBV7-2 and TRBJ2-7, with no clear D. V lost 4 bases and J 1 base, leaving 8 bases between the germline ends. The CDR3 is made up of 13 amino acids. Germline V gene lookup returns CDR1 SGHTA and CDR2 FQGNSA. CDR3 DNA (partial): TGTGCCAGCAGCTCCCGAAGGTCCTACGAG. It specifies CASSSRRSYE. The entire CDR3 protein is CASSSRRSYEQYF.

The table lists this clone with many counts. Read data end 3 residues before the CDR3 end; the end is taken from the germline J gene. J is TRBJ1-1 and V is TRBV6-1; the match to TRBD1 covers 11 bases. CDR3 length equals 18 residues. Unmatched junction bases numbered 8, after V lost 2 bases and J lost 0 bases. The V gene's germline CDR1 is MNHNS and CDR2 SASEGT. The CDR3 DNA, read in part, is TGTGCCAGCAGTGAAAAGGCCGGGACAGGGGGTTTGAACACTGAA. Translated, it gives CASSEKAGTGGLNTE. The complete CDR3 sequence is CASSEKAGTGGLNTEAFF.

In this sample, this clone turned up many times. Incomplete CDR3 DNA: TGCGCCAGCAGCCAAGTTCTTAATCAGCCC. Translation: CASSQVLNQP. The complete CDR3 reads CASSQVLNQPQHF. The V and J genes are TRBV4-1 and TRBJ1-5, with D unresolved. The read falls 3 residues short of the CDR3 end, and the missing part is taken from the germline J gene. Per germline, CDR1 MGHRA and CDR2 YSYEKL. The CDR3 totals 13 residues. V was cut by 1 base and J by 4 bases, with 5 bases left in between.

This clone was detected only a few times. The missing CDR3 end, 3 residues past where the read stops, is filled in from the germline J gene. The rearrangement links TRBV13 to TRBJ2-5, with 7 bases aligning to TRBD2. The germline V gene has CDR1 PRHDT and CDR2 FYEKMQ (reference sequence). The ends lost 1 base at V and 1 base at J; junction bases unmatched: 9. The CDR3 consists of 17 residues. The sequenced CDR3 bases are TGTGCCAGCAGCTTAGCCCCCCGAGGCGGGAGCCAAGAGACC. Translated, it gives CASSLAPRGGSQET. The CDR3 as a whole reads CASSLAPRGGSQETQYF.

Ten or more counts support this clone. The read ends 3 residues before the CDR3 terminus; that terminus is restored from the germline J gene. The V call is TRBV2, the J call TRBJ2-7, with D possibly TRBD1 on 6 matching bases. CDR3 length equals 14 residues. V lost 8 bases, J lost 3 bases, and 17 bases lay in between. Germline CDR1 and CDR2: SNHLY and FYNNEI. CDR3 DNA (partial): TGTGCCAGCGGATTACAGGGTCCTAGCTACGAG. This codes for CASGLQGPSYE. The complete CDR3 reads CASGLQGPSYEQYF.

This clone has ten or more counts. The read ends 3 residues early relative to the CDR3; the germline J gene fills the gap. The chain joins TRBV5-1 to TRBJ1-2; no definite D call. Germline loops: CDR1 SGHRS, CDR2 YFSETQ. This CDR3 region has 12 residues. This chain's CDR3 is CASSLGLAGYTF. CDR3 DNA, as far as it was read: TGCGCCAGCAGCTTGGGACTAGCTGGG.